At least ten counts were recorded for the clone carrying this T cell receptor (beta chain). Scientists amplified the TCR beta CDR3 regions from RNA transcripts. Amplification began with first-round RT-PCR using HTBI primers, then second-round multiplex PCR was performed. From the multiplex PCR reads, TCRdb called clonotypes with MiXCR, one entry per CDR3 protein. The sample holds under 200,000 distinct CDR3 sequences, over 35% seen once. The CDR3 length is 14 residues. Between the trimmed V and J ends, which lost 2 bases and 3 bases, there was a span of 10 bases. Per germline, CDR1 KGHSH and CDR2 LQKENI. This entry belongs to a study of Graves' ophthalmopathy and Graves' hyperthyroidism.

Sequenced input: peripheral blood. This TCR derives from a woman aged 40-49 years with Graves' ophthalmopathy. The V gene is TRBV18, the J gene TRBJ1-1, with a possible D match to TRBD1 (6 bases). The CDR3 region is CASSPWGRDTEAFF. The CDR3 coding sequence is TGTGCCAGCTCACCATGGGGGCGCGACACTGAAGCTTTCTTT. Full variable domain (missing parts from reference TRBV18 and TRBJ1-1): NAGVMQNPRHLVRRRGQEARLRCSPMKGHSHVYWYRQLPEEGLKFMVYLQKENIIDESGMPKERFSAEFPKEGPSILRIQQVVRGDSAAYFCASSPWGRDTEAFFGQGTRLTVV.